This is a list of T cell receptor beta chains from one sample in a study of tumor and adjacent non-tumor tissue in lung cancer. TCRdb reprocessed the multiplex PCR reads via MiXCR and lists one record per CDR3 protein. The sample has about 93,000 distinct CDR3 sequences, about 66% seen once. Input material: lung tumor tissue. These receptors all stem from a man aged 55 to 69 with non-small cell lung cancer. Each CDR3 is given without its conserved first and last residue. Fields, in order: clone size, J gene, V gene, CDR3 protein. The size entry is marked missing in some rows and otherwise reads once, few, many or a size class.

abundance: -; j_gene: TRBJ1-6; v_gene: TRBV4-3; CDR3aa: ASSQDQAYSPH
abundance: many; j_gene: TRBJ1-1; v_gene: TRBV4-3; CDR3aa: ASSQSLGAEAF
abundance: -; j_gene: TRBJ2-6; v_gene: TRBV6-2/TRBV6-3; CDR3aa: ASTTGHHSGANVLT
abundance: many; j_gene: TRBJ1-1; v_gene: TRBV5-6; CDR3aa: ASSLGSYLLNTEAF
abundance: -; j_gene: TRBJ2-1; v_gene: TRBV20-1; CDR3aa: NARDRRYSSNEQF
abundance: many; j_gene: TRBJ1-1; v_gene: TRBV20-1; CDR3aa: SARENTEAF
abundance: -; j_gene: TRBJ2-1; v_gene: TRBV11-2; CDR3aa: ASNPHRRMGDEQF
abundance: -; j_gene: TRBJ1-2; v_gene: TRBV11-2; CDR3aa: ASSQWAGSRYGYT
abundance: -; j_gene: TRBJ2-7; v_gene: TRBV29-1; CDR3aa: SLEDRGLYEQY
abundance: -; j_gene: TRBJ2-7; v_gene: TRBV11-1; CDR3aa: ASSFRGGVYEQY
abundance: -; j_gene: TRBJ2-3; v_gene: TRBV11-2; CDR3aa: ESSLDGRGDTDTQY
abundance: -; j_gene: TRBJ2-2; v_gene: TRBV2; CDR3aa: TSASPLDSSNTGELF
abundance: -; j_gene: TRBJ1-2; v_gene: TRBV5-5; CDR3aa: ASGSRQGLAQGGYT
abundance: many; j_gene: TRBJ2-7; v_gene: TRBV28; CDR3aa: ASSQDSPYEQY
abundance: many; j_gene: TRBJ2-2; v_gene: TRBV5-1; CDR3aa: ASRSQFGGELF
abundance: many; j_gene: TRBJ1-1; v_gene: TRBV6-5; CDR3aa: ASSLGPPGTEAF
abundance: -; j_gene: TRBJ2-3; v_gene: TRBV28; CDR3aa: ATKTSSGRSTDTQY
abundance: -; j_gene: TRBJ2-7; v_gene: TRBV6-6; CDR3aa: ASTSPDRGPYEQY
abundance: -; j_gene: TRBJ1-5; v_gene: TRBV12-3/TRBV12-4; CDR3aa: ASSLTRPGGNQPQH
abundance: -; j_gene: TRBJ2-5; v_gene: TRBV6-2/TRBV6-3; CDR3aa: ASRKRLAGLQETQY
abundance: -; j_gene: TRBJ2-5; v_gene: TRBV20-1; CDR3aa: SASAASSYGTQY
abundance: many; j_gene: TRBJ2-7; v_gene: TRBV12-3/TRBV12-4; CDR3aa: ASSKIVGLWY
abundance: many; j_gene: TRBJ2-1; v_gene: TRBV29-1; CDR3aa: SVVAGVHEQF
abundance: many; j_gene: TRBJ2-3; v_gene: TRBV5-6; CDR3aa: ASSPRSGTDTQY
abundance: many; j_gene: TRBJ1-6; v_gene: TRBV6-6; CDR3aa: ASSYPIRQGGYSPLH
abundance: -; j_gene: TRBJ2-7; v_gene: TRBV7-8; CDR3aa: ARSLRQSRGGKQY
abundance: -; j_gene: TRBJ1-4; v_gene: TRBV12-3/TRBV12-4; CDR3aa: VSTNRGPYEKLF
abundance: -; j_gene: TRBJ2-1; v_gene: TRBV12-3/TRBV12-4; CDR3aa: ASSFSGGGGIEQF
abundance: many; j_gene: TRBJ2-3; v_gene: TRBV6-2/TRBV6-3; CDR3aa: ASSYPMRLAGGRTDTQY
abundance: -; j_gene: TRBJ2-1; v_gene: TRBV6-6; CDR3aa: ESSYKGALGNEQF
abundance: -; j_gene: TRBJ2-1; v_gene: TRBV5-1; CDR3aa: ASRKPGIGLYNEQF
abundance: -; j_gene: TRBJ2-5; v_gene: TRBV4-2; CDR3aa: ASSQRSPAKGTQY
abundance: many; j_gene: TRBJ1-1; v_gene: TRBV29-1; CDR3aa: SVVEGVSTEAF
abundance: -; j_gene: TRBJ1-2; v_gene: TRBV6-5; CDR3aa: ASSHDPCSRSDYGYT
abundance: -; j_gene: TRBJ1-4; v_gene: TRBV7-9; CDR3aa: ASNIPGPGA
abundance: once; j_gene: TRBJ2-1; v_gene: TRBV29-1; CDR3aa: SVMARTSEQF
abundance: -; j_gene: TRBJ1-1; v_gene: TRBV11-1; CDR3aa: ASSLKRGQDTKAF
abundance: -; j_gene: TRBJ1-1; v_gene: TRBV29-1; CDR3aa: SVEGTVNTEAF
abundance: few; j_gene: TRBJ2-5; v_gene: TRBV20-1; CDR3aa: SASAGQGKETQY
abundance: -; j_gene: TRBJ2-2; v_gene: TRBV11-3; CDR3aa: GSNPRRGPGELF
abundance: -; j_gene: TRBJ1-2; v_gene: TRBV6-1; CDR3aa: ATSQGRVGYT
abundance: once; j_gene: TRBJ2-3; v_gene: TRBV5-5; CDR3aa: TSSLLPPRDTQY
abundance: few; j_gene: TRBJ2-7; v_gene: TRBV28; CDR3aa: ASLAGGTYEQY
abundance: few; j_gene: TRBJ2-7; v_gene: TRBV20-1; CDR3aa: SARTHDSYEQY
abundance: many; j_gene: TRBJ2-1; v_gene: TRBV5-4; CDR3aa: ASSPGPGTSSYNEQF
abundance: -; j_gene: TRBJ2-1; v_gene: TRBV4-3; CDR3aa: VSSQDYGLSYNEQF
abundance: -; j_gene: TRBJ2-2; v_gene: TRBV11-3; CDR3aa: VSNSVRGGGELF
abundance: many; j_gene: TRBJ1-6; v_gene: TRBV4-2; CDR3aa: ASSQEISDNNSPLH
abundance: many; j_gene: TRBJ2-7; v_gene: TRBV4-1; CDR3aa: ASSQDSKPYEQY
abundance: many; j_gene: TRBJ2-1; v_gene: TRBV5-1; CDR3aa: AAGGQLEPDKSNEQF
abundance: -; j_gene: TRBJ2-7; v_gene: TRBV14; CDR3aa: TSSQGTGPYEQY
abundance: -; j_gene: TRBJ1-5; v_gene: TRBV12-3/TRBV12-4; CDR3aa: ASDSSGRVNQHPH
abundance: -; j_gene: -; v_gene: TRBV29-1; CDR3aa: SVEVGGFSTDTQH
abundance: -; j_gene: TRBJ1-1; v_gene: TRBV11-3; CDR3aa: ASSLGMGTEAF
abundance: -; j_gene: TRBJ2-1; v_gene: TRBV19; CDR3aa: ASSALSLDDQF